This T cell receptor beta chain was profiled in a study of T cell responses to AZD1222 COVID-19 vaccine. TCRdb keeps only in-frame clones here, not all; method: immunoSEQ multiplex PCR. Seen here are 200,000 to 300,000 clones, just over 90% observed once, and the top ten hold 0.55%. General observations from the study: Elevations in Spike-specific TCR breadth and depth followed administration of two AZD1222 doses. Only five to seven individuals given AZD1222 were seropositive at baseline. Mostly white British, mostly female donors; authors suggested clonal diversity may be underestimated. Repertoires in all cases were sampled only once the peak T cell response had passed.

Points on this clone: The antigen remains unidentified.

The CDR3 sequence is 14 residues long. Trimming at V came to 2 bases and at J to 4 bases, leaving 1 base not matched to a gene. Germline V CDR1 and CDR2: SGDLS, YYNGEE. V usage is TRBV9 and J usage is TRBJ2-3; 10 nucleotides align to TRBD2. The specimen was peripheral blood, collected on day 0 of AZD1222 vaccination. The TCR comes from an adult in good health. CDR3: CASSVSGGSDTQYF. The DNA of the CDR3 is TGTGCCAGCAGCGTTAGCGGGGGGTCAGATACGCAGTATTTT.